Each of the 27 T cell receptor beta chains below was sequenced from the same sample in a study of blood T cell repertoires in COVID-19. TCRdb's table, derived via immunoSEQ multiplex PCR, lists solely in-frame clones and lacks some. The sample has under 250,000 clones, about four fifths seen once; the top ten hold about 2%. Sequenced: PBMCs or T cells enriched from blood (not recorded which). The receptor set was obtained from a man in his 60s who had recovered from COVID-19.

J is TRBJ2-7 and V is TRBV18, with D perhaps matching TRBD1 (6 bases). The germline gives CDR1 KGHSH, CDR2 LQKENI. The CDR3 runs to 15 residues. V gave up 3 bases and J gave up 7 bases, with 19 bases separating them. CDR3 sequence: CASSPSRGQGVEQYF. The DNA of the CDR3 is TGTGCCAGCTCACCCTCCCGGGGACAAGGTGTGGAGCAGTACTTC.

The rearrangement links TRBV11-2 to TRBJ1-4, with D hard to call. The CDR3 consists of 13 residues. CDR1 is SGHAT, CDR2 FQNNGV, per germline. Between the trimmed V and J ends, which lost 2 bases and 8 bases, there was a span of 9 bases. The CDR3 region has the DNA TGTGCCAGCAGCTTACTACGTTGGGAAAAACTGTTTTTT. This encodes CASSLLRWEKLFF.

The V gene is TRBV10-3, the J gene TRBJ1-1, with D unresolved. CDR1 is ENHRY and CDR2 is SYGVKD in the germline V gene. Trimming removed 3 bases at V and 0 bases at J, with 8 bases between. The CDR3 runs 14 residues. The DNA for the CDR3 is TGTGCCATCAGTGAAGAGTTCATGAACACTGAAGCTTTCTTT. Amino acids: CAISEEFMNTEAFF.

The chain recombines TRBV19 with TRBJ2-1, with 9 bases aligning to TRBD1. This CDR3 is 17 amino acids long. V lost 6 bases and J lost 2; bases outside the gene matches: 11. Germline lookup yields CDR1 LNHDA and CDR2 SQIVND (reference sequence). As DNA, the CDR3 is TGTGCCAGTAGCTCCTCGCCTCGGACAGGGGCCTACAATGAGCAGTTCTTC. Encoded protein: CASSSSPRTGAYNEQFF.

The genes are TRBV2 and TRBJ2-5; TRBD2 agrees at 10 bases. Losses at the gene ends were 4 bases for V and 5 bases for J; bases not matched to a gene: 4. The length of the CDR3 is 14 residues. Germline CDR1 SNHLY, CDR2 FYNNEI. The CDR3 is CASSAAGGQETQYF. The CDR3 DNA is TGTGCCAGCAGTGCAGCGGGGGGGCAGGAGACCCAGTACTTC.

The DNA for the CDR3 is TGTGCCAGCAGCTTGTGGGGGCTTAGTTCACCCCTCCACTTT. Its protein product is CASSLWGLSSPLHF. The rearrangement links TRBV5-6 to TRBJ1-6; D perhaps matches TRBD1 (6 bases). V shed 1 base and J shed 9 bases, with 11 bases lying between them. Germline V gene data show CDR1 as SGHDT and CDR2 as YYEEEE. The CDR3 sequence is 14 residues long.

This rearrangement joins TRBV5-1 to TRBJ1-6; 8 nucleotides match TRBD1. This CDR3 has 15 amino acids. The V segment lost 0 bases and the J segment 8 bases; nucleotides outside the gene matches: 4. CDR1 SGHRS and CDR2 YFSETQ come from the germline V gene. CDR3 region: CASSLGTGKYSPLHF. The DNA of the CDR3 is TGCGCCAGCAGCTTGGGGACAGGGAAGTATTCACCCCTCCACTTT.

This chain joins TRBV15 and TRBJ1-5; 8 bases align to TRBD1. With V trimmed by 5 bases and J by 1 base, 1 base remained unmatched. This CDR3 is 14 amino acids long. Germline-derived CDR1 and CDR2 are LNHNV and YYDKDF (reference sequence). The DNA of the CDR3 is TGTGCCACCAGCCGGACAGGGAGCAATCAGCCCCAGCATTTT. The encoded protein is CATSRTGSNQPQHF.

This chain connects TRBV19 to TRBJ2-7; a possible D gene is TRBD1 (6 bases). V dropped 3 bases and J dropped 6 bases, with 12 bases sitting between them. The V gene's germline CDR1 is LNHDA and CDR2 SQIVND (reference sequence). CDR3 length: 13 residues. CDR3 loop: CASSILGAGEQYF. In nucleotides, the CDR3 is TGTGCCAGTAGTATCTTGGGGGCAGGCGAGCAGTACTTC. The entire variable domain, with the rest obtained from reference TRBV19 and TRBJ2-7, is as follows: DGGITQSPKYLFRKEGQNVTLSCEQNLNHDAMYWYRQDPGQGLRLIYYSQIVNDFQKGDIAEGYSVSREKKESFPLTVTSAQKNPTAFYLCASSILGAGEQYFGPGTRLTVT.

The chain has TRBV18 and TRBJ1-5; no reliable D call. The germline gives CDR1 KGHSH, CDR2 LQKENI. The CDR3 consists of 15 residues. V was trimmed by 2 bases and J by 0 bases, leaving 8 bases between them. CDR3 amino acids: CASSPAQTSNQPQHF. The CDR3 coding sequence is TGTGCCAGCTCACCAGCACAGACTAGCAATCAGCCCCAGCATTTT.

In this sample, this clone turned up once. Other DNA sequences in the same sample also yield this CDR3. The chain joins TRBV19 to TRBJ2-7; D ambiguous. V was trimmed by 8 bases and J by 2 bases, leaving 4 bases between them. Germline V gene sequence: CDR1 LNHDA, CDR2 SQIVND (reference sequence). CDR3 length equals 10 residues. In DNA, the CDR3 is TGTGCCAGTGGCACCTACGAGCAGTACTTC. Protein: CASGTYEQYF.

The chain uses TRBV24-1 and TRBJ1-5; possible D gene TRBD1, 5 bases. V was clipped by 2 bases and J by 5 bases, with 12 bases between them. CDR3 size: 15 residues. The germline V gene has CDR1 KGHDR and CDR2 SFDVKD. CDR3 sequence: CATSDSGQMDQPQHF. In DNA, the CDR3 is TGTGCCACCAGTGATTCAGGGCAGATGGATCAGCCCCAGCATTTT.

V usage is TRBV2 and J usage is TRBJ1-2; a weak D match, TRBD1 (5 bases). In germline, CDR1 is SNHLY, CDR2 FYNNEI. The germline V and J ends were trimmed by 6 bases and 4 bases, with 18 bases remaining between them. The CDR3 runs to 15 residues. CDR3 residues: CASRYQGRGTYGYTF. The DNA of the CDR3 is TGTGCCAGCAGGTACCAGGGAAGGGGTACCTATGGCTACACCTTC.

V usage is TRBV2 and J usage is TRBJ2-2; the D gene is possibly TRBD2 (6 bases). The V gene's germline CDR1 is SNHLY and CDR2 FYNNEI. The CDR3 contains 15 residues. The V and J ends lost 4 bases and 2 bases respectively, with 11 bases between them. CDR3 bases: TGTGCCAGCAGTGCTCGGGGGACCAACACCGGGGAGCTGTTTTTT. Encoded protein: CASSARGTNTGELFF.

The chain couples TRBV30 to TRBJ1-5; D is unresolved. The ends were cut back, 2 bases at V and 1 base at J, with 6 bases in the middle. Germline CDR1 is GTSNPN and CDR2 is SVGIG (reference sequence). The length of the CDR3 is 13 residues. In DNA, the CDR3 is TGTGCCTGGAGTTTCCAGAGCAATCAGCCCCAGCATTTT. Encoded protein: CAWSFQSNQPQHF. The complete variable domain, with remaining parts taken from reference TRBV30 and TRBJ1-5, reads SQTIHQWPATLVQPVGSPLSLECTVEGTSNPNLYWYRQAAGRGLQLLFYSVGIGQISSEVPQNLSASRPQDRQFILSSKKLLLSDSGFYLCAWSFQSNQPQHFGDGTRLSIL.

This chain joins TRBV6-5 and TRBJ1-1; tentatively, D is TRBD1 (6 bases). Germline loops: CDR1 MNHEY, CDR2 SVGAGI. The CDR3 loop spans 11 amino acids. Trimming removed 5 bases at V and 10 bases at J, with 11 bases between. CDR3 residues: CASSNQGSAFF. The DNA of the CDR3 is TGTGCCAGCAGTAACCAGGGGTCAGCTTTCTTT.

The rearrangement uses TRBV6-1 and TRBJ1-2; D may be TRBD1 (5 bases). CDR1 and CDR2 (germline): MNHNS, SASEGT. The CDR3 runs to 12 residues. Trimming removed 3 bases from V and 6 bases from J, with 8 bases in between. For the CDR3, the DNA is TGTGCCAGCAGTGATTGGGGCCATGGCTACACCTTC. Protein: CASSDWGHGYTF.

The rearrangement uses TRBV7-8 and TRBJ1-5; TRBD1 agrees at 7 bases. CDR3 length: 15 residues. In germline, CDR1 is SGHVS, CDR2 FQNEAQ. V was pared by 5 bases and J by 4 bases, with 8 bases of the junction left unmatched. CDR3 in amino acids: CASSQGDSHNQPQHF. In nucleotides, the CDR3 is TGTGCCAGCAGCCAGGGGGACAGCCATAATCAGCCCCAGCATTTT. Drawing the rest from reference TRBV7-8 and TRBJ1-5, the complete variable domain is GAGVSQSPRYKVAKRGQDVALRCDPISGHVSLFWYQQALGQGPEFLTYFQNEAQLDKSGLPSDRFFAERPEGSVSTLKIQRTQQEDSAVYLCASSQGDSHNQPQHFGDGTRLSIL.

The chain uses TRBV21-1 and TRBJ2-5; the table's D call of TRBD1 was not tested on the DNA. TRBV21-1 is annotated as a pseudogene. The CDR3 length is 15 residues. The chain's CDR3 is CASSKATQIQETQYF. The CDR3, as DNA: TGTGCCAGCAGCAAAGCTACACAGATACAAGAGACCCAGTACTTC.

This clone occurred once. The chain employs TRBV3-1 (or the pseudogene TRBV3-2) and TRBJ1-2; 9 nucleotides align to TRBD1. V lost 4 bases to trimming and J lost 4 bases; unmatched junction nucleotides: 19. Germline CDR1 reads LGHDT; CDR2 reads YNNKEL (reference sequence). The CDR3 length is 19 residues. The CDR3 protein is CASSLKRRGTGKFFYGYTF. The CDR3 bases are TGTGCCAGCAGCCTAAAAAGACGCGGGACAGGGAAGTTCTTCTATGGCTACACCTTC.

The J gene is TRBJ2-5, the V gene TRBV9; TRBD1 might be the D (6 bases). Between the trimmed V and J ends, which lost 3 bases and 2 bases, there was a span of 8 bases. CDR3 length: 13 residues. CDR1 is SGDLS, CDR2 YYNGEE, per germline. CDR3 nucleotides: TGTGCCAGCAGCGCAGGACAGCAAGAGACCCAGTACTTC. It yields the protein CASSAGQQETQYF.

The chain employs TRBV5-4 and TRBJ2-2, with TRBD1 matching over 8 bases. Germline CDR1 is SGHNT and CDR2 is YYREEE (reference sequence). CDR3 size: 17 residues. With V trimmed by 0 bases and J by 7 bases, 11 bases remained unmatched. The CDR3 sequence is CASSLEGGQGYVGELFF. CDR3 sequence (DNA): TGTGCCAGCAGCTTGGAGGGCGGACAGGGATACGTCGGGGAGCTGTTTTTT.

This clone is a singleton in its sample. The rearrangement uses TRBV6-2 or TRBV6-3 and TRBJ1-5; D gene unclear. The CDR3 is made up of 18 amino acids. Germline V gives CDR1 MNHEY, CDR2 SVGEGT. The V end was cut by 3 bases, the J end by 5 bases, with 23 bases between. CDR3 loop: CASSYKKRQTRFDQPQHF. In nucleotides, the CDR3 is TGTGCCAGCAGTTATAAAAAACGGCAGACTAGATTCGATCAGCCCCAGCATTTT.

This clone appeared once. The chain links TRBV18 to TRBJ1-5; weak D call: TRBD1 (6 bases). Germline V gene data show CDR1 as KGHSH and CDR2 as LQKENI. The germline V and J ends were trimmed by 3 bases and 7 bases, with 13 bases remaining between them. The CDR3 runs 14 residues. The CDR3 here is CASSPGERGQPQHF. The CDR3 nucleotides read TGTGCCAGCTCACCCGGGGAAAGGGGGCAGCCCCAGCATTTT.

The V gene is TRBV16, the J gene TRBJ1-3; no reliable D call. The length of the CDR3 is 16 residues. V was cut by 5 bases and J by 1 base, with 15 bases left in between. Germline assignment: CDR1 KGHSY and CDR2 FQNENV. The CDR3 DNA sequence: TGTGCCAGCAGCAAACCGGCGGGGATTTCTGGAAACACCATATATTTT. Residues: CASSKPAGISGNTIYF.

This chain uses TRBV12-5 with TRBJ2-5, with 7 bases lining up with TRBD2. Germline assignment: CDR1 LGHNT and CDR2 FRNRAP. This CDR3 contains 15 residues. V shed 4 bases, J shed 3 bases, and the junction held 8 bases outside the gene matches. This CDR3 is CASGWVEAGKETQYF. DNA for the CDR3: TGTGCTAGTGGTTGGGTGGAAGCGGGGAAAGAGACCCAGTACTTC. Filled out from reference TRBV12-5 and TRBJ2-5, the complete variable domain reads DARVTQTPRHKVTEMGQEVTMRCQPILGHNTVFWYRQTMMQGLELLAYFRNRAPLDDSGMPKDRFSAEMPDATLATLKIQPSEPRDSAVYFCASGWVEAGKETQYFGPGTRLLVL.

In its sample, this clone was seen once. V and J are TRBV5-4 and TRBJ1-1; weak D call: TRBD1 (5 bases). V was clipped by 0 bases and J by 7 bases, with 19 bases between them. The CDR3 is 16 residues long. Per the germline V gene, CDR1 is SGHNT and CDR2 is YYREEE (reference sequence). The CDR3 sequence is CASSLDGGRKRNEAFF. The CDR3 DNA reads TGTGCCAGCAGCTTGGACGGGGGGAGGAAGCGGAATGAAGCTTTCTTT.